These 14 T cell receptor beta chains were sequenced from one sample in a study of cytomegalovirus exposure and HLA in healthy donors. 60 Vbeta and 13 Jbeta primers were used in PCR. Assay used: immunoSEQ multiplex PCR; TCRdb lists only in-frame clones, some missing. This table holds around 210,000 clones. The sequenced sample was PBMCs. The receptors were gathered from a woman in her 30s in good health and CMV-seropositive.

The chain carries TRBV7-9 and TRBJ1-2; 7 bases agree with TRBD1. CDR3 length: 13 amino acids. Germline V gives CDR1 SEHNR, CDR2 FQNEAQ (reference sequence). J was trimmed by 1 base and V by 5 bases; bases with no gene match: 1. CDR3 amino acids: CASSRDSNYGYTF. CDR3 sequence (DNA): TGTGCCAGCAGCCGGGACAGTAACTATGGCTACACCTTC.

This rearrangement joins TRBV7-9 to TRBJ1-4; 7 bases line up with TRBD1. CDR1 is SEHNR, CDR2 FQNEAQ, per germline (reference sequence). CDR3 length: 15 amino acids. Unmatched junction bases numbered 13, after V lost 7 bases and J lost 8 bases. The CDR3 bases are TGTGCCAGCACCTCGGTCCGACAGGGTAACGAAAAACTGTTTTTT. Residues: CASTSVRQGNEKLFF.

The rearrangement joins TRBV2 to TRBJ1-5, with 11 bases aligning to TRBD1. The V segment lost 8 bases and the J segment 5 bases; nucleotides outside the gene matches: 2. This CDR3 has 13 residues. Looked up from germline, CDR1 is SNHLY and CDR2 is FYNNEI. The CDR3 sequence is CASRDRGYQPQHF. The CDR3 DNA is TGTGCCAGCCGGGACAGGGGGTATCAGCCCCAGCATTTT.

CDR3 bases: TGCGCCAGCAGCTTTCAGGGCCTTATGAACACTGAAGCTTTCTTT. Translating gives CASSFQGLMNTEAFF. The V and J genes are TRBV5-1 and TRBJ1-1; a possible D gene is TRBD1 (5 bases). CDR1 is SGHRS, CDR2 YFSETQ, per germline. The CDR3 spans 15 residues. Trimming took 2 bases from V and 0 from J, leaving 11 bases between them.

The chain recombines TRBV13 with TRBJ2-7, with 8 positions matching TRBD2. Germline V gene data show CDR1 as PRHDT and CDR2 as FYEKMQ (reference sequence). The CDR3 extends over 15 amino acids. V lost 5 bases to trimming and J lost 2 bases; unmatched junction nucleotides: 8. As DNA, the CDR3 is TGTGCCAGCAGCCCTCCGGGGGGGCTAACCTACGAGCAGTACTTC. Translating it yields CASSPPGGLTYEQYF.

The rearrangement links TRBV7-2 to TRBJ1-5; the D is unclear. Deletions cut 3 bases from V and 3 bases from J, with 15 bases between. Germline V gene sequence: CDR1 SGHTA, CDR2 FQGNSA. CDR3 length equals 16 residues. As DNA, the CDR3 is TGTGCCAGCAGCTTCCTTAATAGCCAGAACAATCAGCCCCAGCATTTT. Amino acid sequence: CASSFLNSQNNQPQHF.

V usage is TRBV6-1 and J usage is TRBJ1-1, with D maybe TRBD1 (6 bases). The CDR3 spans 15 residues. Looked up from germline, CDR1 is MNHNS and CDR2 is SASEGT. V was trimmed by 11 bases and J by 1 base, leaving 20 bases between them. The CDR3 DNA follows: TGTGCCGGCACCGGACCCGCCAGGGGGAACACTGAAGCTTTCTTT. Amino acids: CAGTGPARGNTEAFF.

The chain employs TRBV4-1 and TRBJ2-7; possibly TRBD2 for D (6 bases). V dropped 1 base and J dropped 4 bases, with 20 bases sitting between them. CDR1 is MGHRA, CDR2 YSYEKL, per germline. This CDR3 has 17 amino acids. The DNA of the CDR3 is TGCGCCAGCAGCCAAGCGGTAGGCGGGATAGTCGGGTACGAGCAGTACTTC. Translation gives CASSQAVGGIVGYEQYF.

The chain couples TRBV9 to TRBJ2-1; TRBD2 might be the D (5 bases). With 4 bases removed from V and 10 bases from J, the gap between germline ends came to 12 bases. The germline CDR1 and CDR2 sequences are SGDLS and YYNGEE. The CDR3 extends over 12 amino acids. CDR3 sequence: CASSPFPGEQFF. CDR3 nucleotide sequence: TGTGCCAGCAGCCCGTTCCCGGGGGAGCAGTTCTTC.

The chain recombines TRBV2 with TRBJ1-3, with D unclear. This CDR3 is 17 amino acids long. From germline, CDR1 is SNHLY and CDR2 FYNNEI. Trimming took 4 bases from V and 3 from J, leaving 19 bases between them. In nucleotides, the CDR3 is TGTGCCAGCAGTGTGGAGCCATTGGCAAAAGGTGGAAACACCATATATTTT. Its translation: CASSVEPLAKGGNTIYF.

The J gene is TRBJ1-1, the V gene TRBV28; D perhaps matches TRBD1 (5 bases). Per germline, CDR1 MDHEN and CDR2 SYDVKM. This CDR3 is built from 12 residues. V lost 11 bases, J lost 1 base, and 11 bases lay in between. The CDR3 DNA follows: TGTGCCTCGGGGGGGGAGAACACTGAAGCTTTCTTT. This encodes CASGGENTEAFF.

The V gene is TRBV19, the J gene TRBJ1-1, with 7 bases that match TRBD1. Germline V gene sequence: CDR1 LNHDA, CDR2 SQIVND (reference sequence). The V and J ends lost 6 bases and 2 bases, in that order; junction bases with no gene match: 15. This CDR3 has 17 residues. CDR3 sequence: CASSLMGQGVGNTEAFF. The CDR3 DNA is TGTGCCAGTAGCCTAATGGGGCAGGGGGTTGGAAACACTGAAGCTTTCTTT.

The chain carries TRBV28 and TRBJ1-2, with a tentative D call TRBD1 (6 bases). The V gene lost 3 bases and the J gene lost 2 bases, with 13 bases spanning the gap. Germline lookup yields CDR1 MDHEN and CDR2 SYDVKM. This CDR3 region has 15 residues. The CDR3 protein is CASSFGGSPNYGYTF. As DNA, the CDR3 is TGTGCCAGCAGTTTTGGGGGCTCTCCAAACTATGGCTACACCTTC.

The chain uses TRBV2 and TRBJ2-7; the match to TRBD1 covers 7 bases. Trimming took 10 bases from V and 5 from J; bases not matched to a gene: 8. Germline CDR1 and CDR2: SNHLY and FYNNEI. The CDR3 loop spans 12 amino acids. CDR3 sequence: CATGQNPHEQYF. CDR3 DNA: TGTGCCACGGGACAGAACCCCCACGAGCAGTACTTC. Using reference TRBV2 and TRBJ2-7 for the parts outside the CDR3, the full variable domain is EPEVTQTPSHQVTQMGQEVILRCVPISNHLYFYWYRQILGQKVEFLVSFYNNEISEKSEIFDDQFSVERPDGSNFTLKIRSTKLEDSAMYFCATGQNPHEQYFGPGTRLTVT.